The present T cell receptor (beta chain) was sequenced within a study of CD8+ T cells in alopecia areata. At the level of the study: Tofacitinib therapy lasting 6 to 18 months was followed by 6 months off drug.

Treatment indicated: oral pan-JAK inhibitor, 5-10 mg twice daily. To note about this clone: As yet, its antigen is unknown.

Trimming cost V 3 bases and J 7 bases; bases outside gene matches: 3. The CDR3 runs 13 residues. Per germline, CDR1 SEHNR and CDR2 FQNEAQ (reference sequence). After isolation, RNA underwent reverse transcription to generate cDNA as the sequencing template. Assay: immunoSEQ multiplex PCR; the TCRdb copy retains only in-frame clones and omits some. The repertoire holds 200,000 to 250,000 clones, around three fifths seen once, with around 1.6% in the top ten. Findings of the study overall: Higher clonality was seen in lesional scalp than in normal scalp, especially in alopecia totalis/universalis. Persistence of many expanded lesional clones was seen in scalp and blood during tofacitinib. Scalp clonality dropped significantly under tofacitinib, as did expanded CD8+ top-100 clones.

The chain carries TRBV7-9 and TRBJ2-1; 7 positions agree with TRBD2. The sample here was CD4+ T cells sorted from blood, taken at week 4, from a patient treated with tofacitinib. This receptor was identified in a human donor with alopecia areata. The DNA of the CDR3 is TGTGCCAGCAGCTTTGCGGGGGTTAATGAGCAGTTCTTC. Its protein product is CASSFAGVNEQFF.